The rows below give T cell receptor beta chains drawn from one sample of a study of vaccination and CD4 T cells after COVID-19. These TCRs are of unknown antigen specificity. TCRdb analysed the PCR reads with MiXCR anew, one entry per CDR3 protein. The data contain approximately 21,000 distinct CDR3 sequences, about 44% of them singletons. The sample here was CD4+ T cells from blood, cultured in vitro, taken after SARS-CoV-2 vaccination. The source of these receptors is a human donor who had recovered from COVID-19. The CDR3 runs from the conserved cysteine through the conserved F or W. The D gene is left open where the match is weak. The size field is filled for only some rows; it gives once, few, many or a size class.

J	V	D	size	CDR3	DNA
TRBJ1-1	TRBV30	TRBD1	.	CAWRDRDIEAFF	TGTGCCTGGCGAGACAGGGATATTGAAGCTTTCTTT
TRBJ1-2	TRBV5-1	TRBD1	.	CASSLGQGLGGYTF	TGCGCCAGCAGCTTGGGACAGGGCTTAGGTGGCTACACCTTC
TRBJ2-1	TRBV20-1	TRBD2	.	CSARLAGGLYNEQFF	TGCAGTGCTCGACTAGCGGGGGGCCTCTACAATGAGCAGTTCTTC
TRBJ2-2	TRBV27	TRBD1	few	CASSPRPGTGYAGELFF	TGTGCCAGCAGCCCGCGACCCGGGACAGGCTACGCCGGGGAGCTGTTTTTT
TRBJ2-2	TRBV20-1	TRBD2	few	CSAMGLAGGGSTGELFF	TGCAGTGCTATGGGACTAGCGGGAGGTGGTAGCACCGGGGAGCTGTTTTTT
TRBJ2-5	TRBV11-3	.	few	CASSRGASGEETQYF	TGTGCCAGCAGCAGGGGGGCTAGCGGAGAAGAGACCCAGTACTTC
TRBJ2-1	TRBV20-1	.	.	CSARGQGGSNEQFF	TGCAGTGCGAGGGGGCAGGGGGGGAGCAATGAGCAGTTCTTC
TRBJ1-1	TRBV28	TRBD1	.	CASTLLSTLQGAEAFF	TGTGCCAGCACCCTTCTCTCCACACTGCAGGGGGCTGAAGCTTTCTTT
TRBJ2-2	TRBV10-3	.	.	CAISESKAGNTGELFF	TGTGCCATCAGTGAGTCGAAGGCAGGGAACACCGGGGAGCTGTTTTTT
TRBJ1-5	TRBV6-1	.	.	CASSEAGNNQPQHF	TGTGCCAGCAGTGAAGCAGGGAACAATCAGCCCCAGCATTTT
TRBJ2-3	TRBV7-2	.	.	CASSLPSTDTQYF	TGTGCCAGCAGCTTACCATCAACAGATACGCAGTATTTT
TRBJ1-1	TRBV28	.	.	CASSLPGKGTEAFF	TGTGCCAGCAGTTTACCGGGAAAGGGCACTGAAGCTTTCTTT
TRBJ1-6	TRBV7-2	.	few	CASSLGTGANSPLHF	TGTGCCAGCAGCTTAGGGACCGGGGCTAATTCACCCCTCCACTTT
TRBJ2-2	TRBV20-1	TRBD1	few	CSARRDSLNTGELFF	TGCAGTGCTAGACGGGACAGCTTAAACACCGGGGAGCTGTTTTTT
TRBJ1-2	TRBV6-5	.	.	CASSLGGIYGYTF	TGTGCCAGCAGTTTGGGGGGGATCTATGGCTACACCTTC
TRBJ1-5	TRBV2	.	.	CASSEAKSRNQPQHF	TGTGCCAGCAGTGAGGCGAAGTCAAGGAATCAGCCCCAGCATTTT
TRBJ2-2	TRBV2	.	.	CASRAGKGGNTGELFF	TGTGCCAGCAGGGCAGGGAAGGGGGGGAACACCGGGGAGCTGTTTTTT
TRBJ2-4	TRBV7-2	.	.	CASSREYLAKNIQYF	TGTGCCAGCAGTAGGGAGTACCTAGCCAAAAACATTCAGTACTTC
TRBJ1-1	TRBV20-1	.	.	CSATRYQVNTEAFF	TGCAGTGCAACTAGATATCAGGTGAACACTGAAGCTTTCTTT
TRBJ2-7	TRBV19	TRBD2	few	CASSTGTSGGYEQYF	TGTGCCAGTAGTACCGGGACTAGCGGAGGGTACGAGCAGTACTTC
TRBJ2-1	TRBV7-9	TRBD2	.	CASSLSPPGTSLNEQFF	TGTGCCAGCAGCTTATCACCACCGGGGACTAGCCTAAATGAGCAGTTCTTC
TRBJ2-2	TRBV11-2	.	few	CASAPAGLTGELFF	TGTGCCAGCGCCCCTGCGGGTCTGACCGGGGAGCTGTTTTTT
TRBJ1-6	TRBV11-2	.	.	CASSYGVSTGNSPLHF	TGTGCCAGCAGCTACGGAGTATCGACAGGCAATTCACCCCTCCACTTT
TRBJ1-1	TRBV6-5	.	.	CASSSLGGAMNTEAFF	TGTGCCAGCAGTTCATTGGGAGGGGCAATGAACACTGAAGCTTTCTTT
TRBJ2-3	TRBV11-3	.	.	CASSPRPVSDTQYF	TGTGCCAGCAGCCCCAGGCCCGTTTCAGATACGCAGTATTTT
TRBJ2-2	TRBV7-3	.	.	CASSPGGGDTGELFF	TGTGCCAGCAGCCCCGGGGGTGGGGACACCGGGGAGCTGTTTTTT